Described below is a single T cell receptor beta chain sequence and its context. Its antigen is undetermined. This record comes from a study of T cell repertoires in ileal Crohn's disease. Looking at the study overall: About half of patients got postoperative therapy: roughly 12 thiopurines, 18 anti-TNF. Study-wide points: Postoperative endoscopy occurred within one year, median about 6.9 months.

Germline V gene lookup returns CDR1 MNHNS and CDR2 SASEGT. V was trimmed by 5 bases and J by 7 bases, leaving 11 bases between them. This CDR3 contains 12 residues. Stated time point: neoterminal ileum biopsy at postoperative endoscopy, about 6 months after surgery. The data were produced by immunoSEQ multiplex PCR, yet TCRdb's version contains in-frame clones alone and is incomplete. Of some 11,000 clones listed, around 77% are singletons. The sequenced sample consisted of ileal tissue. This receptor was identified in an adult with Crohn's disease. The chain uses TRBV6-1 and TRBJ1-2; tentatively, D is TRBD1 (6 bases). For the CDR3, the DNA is TGTGCCAGCAGTACCAACAGGGCTGGCTACACCTTC. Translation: CASSTNRAGYTF.